This passage covers 15 T cell receptor beta chains from one sample sequenced in a study of identifying expanded T cells in peripheral blood (dated by TCRdb to the late 2010s). Library preparation employed the immunoSEQ multiplex PCR assay. TCRdb carries this immuneACCESS record with in-frame sequences only. Its versions omit some clonotypes, under half of them owing to an unresolved V gene in the studies checked, with the rest unexplained. Recorded for this sample are 110,000 or so clones; about 88% of them occurred a single time. Of the sample, just under 8.5% is held by the ten largest clones. The specimen sequenced was blood. The receptors shown here come from a person aged 18 to 75 in good health.

The rearrangement joins TRBV19 to TRBJ1-4; 11 nucleotides match TRBD1. The J segment lost 7 bases and the V segment lost 5 bases, leaving 6 bases of the junction unmatched. The CDR3 extends over 15 amino acids. Germline CDR1 and CDR2: LNHDA and SQIVND (reference sequence). The CDR3 nucleotides read TGTGCCAGTAGTTCCGGACAGGGGGCTCGTGAAAAACTGTTTTTT. Translating gives CASSSGQGAREKLFF.

This chain joins TRBV7-8 and TRBJ1-2, with 8 bases lining up with TRBD1. Germline V gene lookup returns CDR1 SGHVS and CDR2 FQNEAQ. The CDR3 is 15 residues long. The trim removed 4 bases at V and 3 bases at J, leaving 7 bases unmatched. CDR3 protein: CASSSERTGYYGYTF. The DNA for the CDR3 is TGTGCCAGCAGCTCTGAGAGGACAGGGTACTATGGCTACACCTTC.

This chain joins TRBV28 and TRBJ1-3; 7 bases map to TRBD1. The germline gives CDR1 MDHEN, CDR2 SYDVKM. V dropped 5 bases and J dropped 2; count of bases not matched to a gene: 3. The CDR3 has 14 amino acids. DNA for the CDR3: TGTGCCAGCAGTCTCGGACAGGCTGGAAACACCATATATTTT. It translates to CASSLGQAGNTIYF.

The CDR3 DNA follows: TGTGCCAGCAGCTTGAGCCATGGCTACACCTTC. Residues: CASSLSHGYTF. The chain employs TRBV5-6 and TRBJ1-2; no definite D call. The CDR3 sequence is 11 residues long. Between the trimmed V and J ends, which lost 1 base and 6 bases, there was a span of 4 bases. CDR1 and CDR2 (germline): SGHDT, YYEEEE.

The CDR3 region has the DNA TGTGCCACCCTCGACAGGGGGGTTCAGAACACTGAAGCTTTCTTT. Translating it yields CATLDRGVQNTEAFF. The gene calls are TRBV6-5 and TRBJ1-1; 9 bases are a match to TRBD1. J was trimmed by 1 base and V by 10 bases; bases with no gene match: 10. The CDR3 length is 15 residues. Germline CDR1 is MNHEY and CDR2 is SVGAGI.

The rearrangement joins TRBV5-6 to TRBJ1-4; D gene uncertain. This CDR3 is 14 amino acids long. CDR1 and CDR2 from the germline V gene are SGHDT and YYEEEE. V was cut by 4 bases and J by 8 bases, with 15 bases left in between. Here the CDR3 reads CASSPTKMLEKLFF. The CDR3 region has the DNA TGTGCCAGCAGCCCAACCAAGATGCTAGAAAAACTGTTTTTT.

This sequence joins TRBV28 and TRBJ1-2; a possible D gene is TRBD1 (6 bases). This CDR3 spans 15 amino acids. In germline, CDR1 is MDHEN, CDR2 SYDVKM. Trimming removed 7 bases at V and 2 bases at J, with 17 bases between. CDR3 coding DNA: TGTGCCAGCATCGATCCGGGGGGGCGGAACTATGGCTACACCTTC. Translation: CASIDPGGRNYGYTF.

This chain connects TRBV4-1 to TRBJ2-3, with D unclear. This CDR3 is 17 amino acids long. Germline values: CDR1 MGHRA, CDR2 YSYEKL. V was shortened by 4 bases and J by 2 bases, with 19 bases between the two germline ends. Here the CDR3 reads CASSPRWGKLNTDTQYF. CDR3 DNA sequence: TGCGCCAGCAGCCCTCGATGGGGAAAGCTTAACACAGATACGCAGTATTTT.

The chain carries TRBV4-1 and TRBJ1-5; maybe TRBD1 (6 bases). Trimming stripped 0 bases from V and 2 bases from J, with 11 bases between. The germline V gene has CDR1 MGHRA and CDR2 YSYEKL. CDR3 size: 16 residues. The CDR3 region is CASSQDRGEGNQPQHF. DNA of the CDR3: TGCGCCAGCAGCCAAGACAGGGGAGAAGGCAATCAGCCCCAGCATTTT.

The chain's CDR3 is CASSSDGNTGELFF. In DNA form, the CDR3 reads TGTGCCAGCAGCTCCGATGGCAACACCGGGGAGCTGTTTTTT. V and J are TRBV7-3 and TRBJ2-2; D ambiguous. Trimming removed 4 bases at V and 2 bases at J, with 8 bases between. This CDR3 spans 14 amino acids. Germline values: CDR1 SGHTA, CDR2 FQGTGA.

The chain combines TRBV19 with TRBJ2-7, with a possible D match to TRBD1 (6 bases). The CDR3 runs 14 residues. Between the trimmed V and J ends, which lost 5 bases and 3 bases, there was a span of 14 bases. The germline V gene has CDR1 LNHDA and CDR2 SQIVND (reference sequence). CDR3 sequence: CASSGDKSFYEQYF. Here the CDR3 DNA reads TGTGCCAGTAGTGGGGACAAGTCCTTCTACGAGCAGTACTTC. The full variable domain, rest sourced from reference TRBV19 and TRBJ2-7, is DGGITQSPKYLFRKEGQNVTLSCEQNLNHDAMYWYRQDPGQGLRLIYYSQIVNDFQKGDIAEGYSVSREKKESFPLTVTSAQKNPTAFYLCASSGDKSFYEQYFGPGTRLTVT.

This clone was seen once. The rearrangement uses TRBV7-2 and TRBJ1-6; D is perhaps TRBD1 (5 bases). V was pared by 0 bases and J by 11 bases, with 14 bases between. Germline assignment: CDR1 SGHTA and CDR2 FQGNSA. The CDR3 consists of 15 residues. The CDR3 coding sequence is TGTGCCAGCAGCTTAGCCGGGGCAGGGAGCGCACCCCTCCACTTT. Its translation is CASSLAGAGSAPLHF.

This clone has just one count. The chain recombines TRBV9 with TRBJ2-5; 9 nucleotides line up with TRBD2. V was clipped by 7 bases and J by 2 bases; unmatched bases: 12. Germline-derived CDR1 and CDR2 are SGDLS and YYNGEE. The CDR3 extends over 16 amino acids. The CDR3 nucleotides are TGTGCCAGCGCCCCGCGGCTAGCGGGACCTCAAGAGACCCAGTACTTC. It specifies CASAPRLAGPQETQYF.

The chain employs TRBV5-1 and TRBJ1-4; D not resolved. This CDR3 contains 15 residues. In germline, CDR1 is SGHRS, CDR2 YFSETQ. V dropped 0 bases and J dropped 0 bases, with 6 bases sitting between them. CDR3 residues: CASSLGPTTNEKLFF. CDR3 DNA: TGCGCCAGCAGCTTGGGCCCTACAACTAATGAAAAACTGTTTTTT.

V usage is TRBV5-1 and J usage is TRBJ1-3; D uncertain. The CDR3 covers 15 residues. V lost 6 bases and J 0 bases, leaving 13 bases between the germline ends. Germline CDR1 SGHRS, CDR2 YFSETQ. The CDR3 spells CASTQDGGSGNTIYF. For the CDR3, the DNA is TGCGCCAGCACCCAGGACGGCGGCTCTGGAAACACCATATATTTT.